The 9 T cell receptor beta chains below come from one sample, sequenced in a study of CD8 T cells in ankylosing spondylitis. TCRdb reprocessed the 5' RACE reads via MiXCR and lists one record per CDR3 protein. The repertoire holds 250,000 to 400,000 distinct CDR3 sequences, with 11% as singletons. The specimen was blood, either unsorted or a sorted T cell fraction (not recorded which). These TCRs come from a female donor with ankylosing spondylitis or in good health (not recorded which).

This clonotype was seen ten or more times. This chain links TRBV15 with TRBJ2-3, with D unresolved. The CDR3 consists of 13 residues. Germline V CDR1 and CDR2: LNHNV, YYDKDF (reference sequence). V gave up 0 bases and J gave up 6 bases, with 7 bases separating them. DNA for the CDR3: TGTGCCACCAGCAGAGATTCTAGGGATACGCAGTATTTT. It yields the protein CATSRDSRDTQYF.

This clonotype was recorded many times. V and J are TRBV10-3 and TRBJ2-7; D not certain. There are 13 residues in the CDR3. Per germline, CDR1 ENHRY and CDR2 SYGVKD. V was pared by 3 bases and J by 5 bases, with 11 bases between. CDR3 sequence (DNA): TGTGCCATCAGTGACCACGGAGCTCACGAGCAGTACTTC. The encoded protein is CAISDHGAHEQYF.

This clonotype was detected ten times or more. J is TRBJ1-1 and V is TRBV28; D unclear. V was pared by 8 bases and J by 4 bases, with 20 bases between. The CDR3 contains 15 residues. Germline lookup yields CDR1 MDHEN and CDR2 SYDVKM. Here the CDR3 DNA reads TGTGCCAGCTTTGCCCCGGGGTCCCGGACCACTGAAGCTTTCTTT. Protein sequence: CASFAPGSRTTEAFF.

This clonotype was seen only a few times. CDR3 amino acids: CASSETGLNTEAFF. CDR3 in DNA: TGCGCCAGCAGCGAGACGGGCTTGAACACTGAAGCTTTCTTT. This chain joins TRBV5-1 and TRBJ1-1; D uncertain. The CDR3 has 14 residues. Germline V gives CDR1 SGHRS, CDR2 YFSETQ. With 4 bases removed from V and 0 bases from J, the gap between germline ends came to 10 bases.

This clonotype was counted only a few times. The genes are TRBV19 and TRBJ2-3, with unresolved D. V gave up 3 bases and J gave up 5 bases, with 15 bases separating them. CDR3 length equals 15 residues. CDR1 and CDR2 (germline): LNHDA, SQIVND (reference sequence). The CDR3 sequence is CASSIWFEGLDTQYF. The CDR3 DNA sequence: TGTGCCAGTAGTATCTGGTTTGAAGGTTTAGATACGCAGTATTTT.

This clonotype was detected many times. The chain uses TRBV11-2 and TRBJ2-7; D unclear. The V and J ends lost 4 bases and 3 bases respectively, with 4 bases between them. The CDR3 sequence is 11 residues long. Germline CDR1 and CDR2: SGHAT and FQNNGV. CDR3 region: CASSYHYEQYF. In nucleotides, the CDR3 is TGTGCCAGCAGCTATCACTACGAGCAGTACTTC. Full variable domain (rest looked up from reference TRBV11-2 and TRBJ2-7): EAGVAQSPRYKIIEKRQSVAFWCNPISGHATLYWYQQILGQGPKLLIQFQNNGVVDDSQLPKDRFSAERLKGVDSTLKIQPAKLEDSAVYLCASSYHYEQYFGPGTRLTVT.

This clonotype was detected ten times or more. The CDR3 sequence: CASISPERPTDTQYF. CDR3 nucleotide sequence: TGTGCCAGCATATCCCCGGAGCGGCCCACAGATACGCAGTATTTT. The chain combines TRBV28 with TRBJ2-3; D perhaps matches TRBD2 (5 bases). Germline V gene data show CDR1 as MDHEN and CDR2 as SYDVKM. The CDR3 totals 15 residues. V lost 7 bases to trimming and J lost 2 bases, with 16 bases between them.

This rearrangement joins TRBV30 to TRBJ2-1, with 8 bases matching TRBD1. CDR1 is GTSNPN and CDR2 is SVGIG in the germline V gene (reference sequence). Germline trimming cut 5 bases from V and 7 bases from J; bases unmatched to any gene: 7. This CDR3 contains 13 residues. As DNA, the CDR3 is TGTGCCTGGCAGGGGGCGATTGGAAATGAGCAGTTCTTC. Its protein product is CAWQGAIGNEQFF. Supplemented by reference TRBV30 and TRBJ2-1, the full variable domain reads SQTIHQWPATLVQPVGSPLSLECTVEGTSNPNLYWYRQAAGRGLQLLFYSVGIGQISSEVPQNLSASRPQDRQFILSSKKLLLSDSGFYLCAWQGAIGNEQFFGPGTRLTVL.

This clonotype was counted at least ten times. J is TRBJ2-2 and V is TRBV20-1, with D tentatively TRBD1 (6 bases). The CDR3 totals 15 residues. V gave up 0 bases and J gave up 3 bases, with 11 bases separating them. Germline lookup yields CDR1 DFQATT and CDR2 SNEGSKA (reference sequence). Here the CDR3 reads CSARDLGADTGELFF. CDR3 nucleotides: TGCAGTGCTAGAGATTTGGGGGCCGACACCGGGGAGCTGTTTTTT.